The following is a T cell receptor beta chain sequence with its context. Its antigen is unknown. This CDR3 contains 16 residues. The ends lost 5 bases at V and 2 bases at J; junction bases unmatched: 8. In germline, CDR1 is SGHDN, CDR2 FVKESK. Nominally healthy donors provided the samples, though records likely missed some immune exposures. Primers included in the PCR were 60 Vbeta and 13 Jbeta primers. TCRdb keeps only in-frame clones here, not all; method: immunoSEQ multiplex PCR. Across 200,000 or so clones, the top ten clones capture 0.74% of the sample. This sample was taken from a study of cytomegalovirus exposure and HLA in healthy donors. Points from the study as a whole: In a later analysis, specific HLA alleles were associated with 16,000 or so TCR beta sequences at a 0.05 false discovery rate.

This clonotype originated in a boy aged 10-17 years in good health and CMV-seronegative. The chain couples TRBV14 to TRBJ2-1, with 8 nucleotides matching TRBD2. Sequencing input: PBMCs. CDR3 DNA: TGTGCCAGCAGCAACTTGGGCGGGGGGACCTACAATGAGCAGTTCTTC. Amino acid sequence: CASSNLGGGTYNEQFF.